Below, 24 T cell receptor beta chains from the same sample are listed, as sequenced in a study of CD8+CD57+ T cells in acquired aplastic anemia. The study profiled TCR beta VDJ and CDR3 using genomic DNA as template. TCRdb recomputed calls from the reads with MiXCR, one row per CDR3 protein. The repertoire has approximately 300,000 distinct CDR3 sequences, roughly 61% of them found once; the top ten carry under 1.5%. Patients picked for sequencing had shown CD8+CD57+ cell expansion detected by flow cytometry. Source material: sorted CD4+, CD8+, or CD8+CD57+ T cells (not recorded which) from PBMCs. These receptors were taken from a human donor with aplastic anemia.

The chain links TRBV10-3 to TRBJ2-3; D is uncertain. Between the trimmed V and J ends, which lost 6 bases and 0 bases, there was a span of 4 bases. This CDR3 is 12 amino acids long. Per germline, CDR1 ENHRY and CDR2 SYGVKD. The CDR3 is CAISYSTDTQYF. The CDR3 DNA is TGTGCCATCAGCTACAGCACAGATACGCAGTATTTT.

The rearrangement links TRBV29-1 to TRBJ2-7; 8 bases agree with TRBD1. The length of the CDR3 is 10 residues. Germline V lookup: CDR1 SQVTM, CDR2 ANQGSEA. With 6 bases clipped from V and 7 bases from J, the junction kept 2 bases outside the gene matches. The CDR3 nucleotides read TGCAGCGTCCGACAGGGGGAGCAGTACTTC. Translated, it gives CSVRQGEQYF.

The V call is TRBV2, the J call TRBJ1-5; TRBD1 agrees at 9 bases. The CDR3 has 14 amino acids. With 7 bases clipped from V and 7 bases from J, the junction kept 8 bases outside the gene matches. Germline V CDR1 and CDR2: SNHLY, FYNNEI. CDR3 sequence (DNA): TGTGCCAGCACCGCGGACAGGGGAGGGCAGCCCCAGCATTTT. It is translated as CASTADRGGQPQHF.

This clonotype was found many times. The rearrangement joins TRBV4-2 to TRBJ2-5; 10 nucleotides align to TRBD1. With 3 bases clipped from V and 5 bases from J, the junction kept 9 bases outside the gene matches. Looked up from germline, CDR1 is LGHNA and CDR2 is YNFKEQ. CDR3 length: 16 amino acids. In DNA, the CDR3 is TGTGCCAGCAGCCATGGGGACAGGGGCGTGAGGGAGACCCAGTACTTC. Its protein product is CASSHGDRGVRETQYF.

The CDR3 spells CASSTRVVSGTEAFF. The CDR3 DNA sequence: TGTGCCAGCAGCACACGCGTGGTTTCCGGCACTGAAGCTTTCTTT. This chain joins TRBV7-8 and TRBJ1-1; D call uncertain. This CDR3 is 15 amino acids long. The V and J ends lost 5 bases and 4 bases respectively, with 17 bases between them. Germline V lookup: CDR1 SGHVS, CDR2 FQNEAQ.

This clonotype was recorded a few times. V usage is TRBV7-9 and J usage is TRBJ2-7, with 11 nucleotides matching TRBD1. V trimming: 7 bases; J trimming: 4 bases; junction bases outside the gene matches: 3. Germline CDR1 reads SEHNR; CDR2 reads FQNEAQ (reference sequence). The CDR3 totals 13 residues. Written as DNA, the CDR3 is TGTGCCAGCACCAGGGACAGGGGGTACGAGCAGTACTTC. Translating it yields CASTRDRGYEQYF.

This clonotype was seen a few times. This chain uses TRBV19 with TRBJ2-7; TRBD1 matches at 8 bases. The V and J ends lost 5 bases and 5 bases, in that order; junction bases with no gene match: 8. Germline V gene sequence: CDR1 LNHDA, CDR2 SQIVND (reference sequence). This CDR3 has 14 residues. This CDR3 is CASSPRYRGNEQYF. CDR3 coding DNA: TGTGCCAGTAGTCCGCGATACAGGGGGAACGAGCAGTACTTC.

The chain has TRBV19 and TRBJ2-5; 8 bases fit TRBD1. Trimming removed 5 bases from V and 1 base from J; junction bases left unmatched: 6. The CDR3 extends over 15 amino acids. Per the germline V gene, CDR1 is LNHDA and CDR2 is SQIVND (reference sequence). This CDR3 reads CASSADRVAQETQYF. The CDR3 nucleotides are TGTGCCAGTAGTGCGGACAGGGTCGCCCAAGAGACCCAGTACTTC.

The J gene is TRBJ2-7, the V gene TRBV7-2, with 7 bases that match TRBD2. Germline V gives CDR1 SGHTA, CDR2 FQGNSA. J gave up 3 bases and V 2 bases, and 13 bases lay outside the gene matches. The CDR3 covers 17 residues. The CDR3 loop reads CASSLSRMGGVNYEQYF. In nucleotides, the CDR3 is TGTGCCAGCAGCTTATCCCGGATGGGGGGGGTAAACTACGAGCAGTACTTC.

Here the CDR3 reads CSVETGFGLYEQYF. The CDR3 DNA sequence: TGCAGCGTTGAAACGGGATTTGGGCTCTACGAGCAGTACTTC. The chain couples TRBV29-1 to TRBJ2-7, with a tentative D call TRBD2 (5 bases). V was clipped by 2 bases and J by 3 bases, with 14 bases between them. Germline V gene data show CDR1 as SQVTM and CDR2 as ANQGSEA. This CDR3 is built from 14 residues.

The chain is built from TRBV2 and TRBJ2-2; D not resolved. Germline CDR1 and CDR2: SNHLY and FYNNEI. CDR3 length: 14 amino acids. The V end lost 6 bases, the J end lost 3 bases, and 11 bases lay between the germline ends. The CDR3 DNA sequence: TGTGCCAGCAGGGGCCAAGCGTACACCGGGGAGCTGTTTTTT. It translates to CASRGQAYTGELFF.

V gene TRBV29-1 combines with J gene TRBJ2-1; 10 positions agree with TRBD1. Trimming cost V 6 bases and J 15 bases; bases outside gene matches: 20. This CDR3 has 15 amino acids. Germline assignment: CDR1 SQVTM and CDR2 ANQGSEA. CDR3 DNA: TGCAGCGTCCTTACCGGGACAGGGGAACTAGCTGGAGGGTTCTTC. It codes for CSVLTGTGELAGGFF.

This clonotype was seen a handful of times. The chain has TRBV11-1 and TRBJ1-6; 7 bases agree with TRBD1. Germline CDR1 SGHAT, CDR2 FQDESV (reference sequence). V lost 5 bases, J lost 10 bases, and 8 bases stayed unmatched. The CDR3 has 14 residues. The CDR3 spells CASSQGQAISPLHF. Written as DNA, the CDR3 is TGTGCCAGCAGCCAAGGACAGGCCATATCACCCCTCCACTTT.

This clonotype was detected many times. This chain links TRBV11-2 with TRBJ2-6; a weak D match, TRBD1 (6 bases). The length of the CDR3 is 15 residues. With 5 bases removed from V and 2 bases from J, the gap between germline ends came to 10 bases. CDR1 and CDR2 from the germline V gene are SGHAT and FQNNGV. The CDR3 sequence: CASSRTGPGANVLTF. CDR3 sequence (DNA): TGTGCCAGCAGCCGTACAGGGCCTGGGGCCAACGTCCTGACTTTC. The full variable domain, its missing parts supplied by reference TRBV11-2 and TRBJ2-6, is EAGVAQSPRYKIIEKRQSVAFWCNPISGHATLYWYQQILGQGPKLLIQFQNNGVVDDSQLPKDRFSAERLKGVDSTLKIQPAKLEDSAVYLCASSRTGPGANVLTFGAGSRLTVL.

The chain has TRBV2 and TRBJ1-2; 7 nucleotides align to TRBD1. V trimming: 4 bases; J trimming: 12 bases; junction bases outside the gene matches: 11. The CDR3 has 13 amino acids. CDR1 SNHLY and CDR2 FYNNEI come from the germline V gene. The CDR3 DNA is TGTGCCAGCAGTGCGGGACAGTCCTCTGGAAACACCTTC. This gives the protein CASSAGQSSGNTF.

The rearrangement uses TRBV5-1 and TRBJ2-1; 8 bases align to TRBD2. V shed 6 bases and J 6 bases; nucleotides not matched to a gene: 14. CDR1 SGHRS and CDR2 YFSETQ come from the germline V gene. The CDR3 runs to 16 residues. CDR3 DNA sequence: TGCGCCAGCACCGCCCGGGAGGGCATAACTAGCAATGAGCAGTTCTTC. Its translation is CASTAREGITSNEQFF.

This clonotype has only a few counts. The CDR3 nucleotides are TGTGCCAGCAGCTTATGGGCTAGCGGGGACAATGAGCAGTATTTT. Protein: CASSLWASGDNEQYF. The chain recombines TRBV11-3 with TRBJ2-3, with 9 positions matching TRBD2. Germline V gene lookup returns CDR1 SGHNT and CDR2 YENEEA. V was pared by 2 bases and J by 11 bases, with 11 bases of the junction left unmatched. This CDR3 comprises 15 residues.

V gene TRBV10-2 combines with J gene TRBJ2-7; D tentatively fits TRBD1 or TRBD2 (6 bases each). Between the trimmed V and J ends, which lost 2 bases and 2 bases, there was a span of 16 bases. This CDR3 comprises 16 residues. In germline, CDR1 is WSHSY, CDR2 SAAADI. DNA of the CDR3: TGCGCCAGCAGTGAGGGAGGGGGTGGGGGCCCCTACGAGCAGTACTTC. This sequence encodes CASSEGGGGGPYEQYF.

This chain uses TRBV7-9 with TRBJ2-1, with TRBD2 matching over 9 bases. This CDR3 has 16 amino acids. The ends lost 1 base at V and 7 bases at J; junction bases unmatched: 8. Germline loops: CDR1 SEHNR, CDR2 FQNEAQ (reference sequence). CDR3 protein: CASSLGVAGVRNEQFF. Here the CDR3 DNA reads TGTGCCAGCAGCTTAGGTGTAGCGGGAGTTAGGAATGAGCAGTTCTTC.

Comments on this clonotype: The final CDR3 position lacks the conserved phenylalanine or tryptophan, pointing to a likely read error. This chain uses TRBV5-5 with TRBJ2-3; D gene ambiguous. V lost 4 bases to trimming and J lost 0 bases, with 6 bases between them. Per the germline V gene, CDR1 is SGHKS and CDR2 is YYEKEE (reference sequence). The CDR3 covers 13 residues. The CDR3 DNA follows: TGTGCCAGCAGCAGCTACAGCACAGATACGCAGTATTCT. Translated, it gives CASSSYSTDTQYS.

The table lists this clonotype with many counts. The chain is built from TRBV19 and TRBJ1-5; D gene uncertain. Germline CDR1 and CDR2: LNHDA and SQIVND (reference sequence). The CDR3 sequence is 14 residues long. V shed 5 bases and J shed 2 bases, with 10 bases lying between them. CDR3 bases: TGTGCCAGTAGTGGGCAGTCTGGCAATCAGCCCCAGCATTTT. It yields the protein CASSGQSGNQPQHF. Based on the CDR3 plus reference TRBV19 and TRBJ1-5, the full variable domain is DGGITQSPKYLFRKEGQNVTLSCEQNLNHDAMYWYRQDPGQGLRLIYYSQIVNDFQKGDIAEGYSVSREKKESFPLTVTSAQKNPTAFYLCASSGQSGNQPQHFGDGTRLSIL.

This clonotype came up many times. The rearrangement uses TRBV4-1 and TRBJ2-7; TRBD1 matches at 8 bases. CDR1 and CDR2 from the germline V gene are MGHRA and YSYEKL. Trimming removed 3 bases from V and 1 base from J; junction bases left unmatched: 11. This CDR3 has 17 residues. CDR3 residues: CASSHLSGTGASYEQYF. In nucleotides, the CDR3 is TGCGCCAGCAGCCATCTTTCTGGGACAGGTGCTTCCTACGAGCAGTACTTC.

This clonotype was detected ten times or more. J is TRBJ2-4 and V is TRBV29-1; the D gene is possibly TRBD2 (5 bases). Germline values: CDR1 SQVTM, CDR2 ANQGSEA. The CDR3 extends over 15 amino acids. Trimming took 4 bases from V and 7 from J, leaving 20 bases between them. The CDR3 spells CSVGARGLGMNIQYF. The CDR3 coding sequence is TGCAGCGTTGGAGCAAGAGGGCTCGGGATGAACATTCAGTACTTC.

The V gene is TRBV7-3, the J gene TRBJ1-1, with D perhaps TRBD1 (5 bases). Trimming removed 3 bases from V and 6 bases from J, with 20 bases in between. Germline CDR1 and CDR2: SGHTA and FQGTGA. CDR3 length equals 16 residues. The CDR3 protein is CASSFRGLAGMSEAFF. CDR3 in DNA: TGTGCCAGCAGCTTTCGGGGACTAGCGGGAATGTCTGAAGCTTTCTTT.